Below, 7 T cell receptor beta chains from the same sample are listed, as sequenced in a study of graft-versus-host responses after intestinal transplantation. TCRdb keeps only in-frame clones here, not all; method: immunoSEQ multiplex PCR. The sample comprises under 40,000 clones, more than 90% of which are singletons, and 0.65% to 0.95% rests with the top ten. Sequencing used PBMCs, obtained 16 days after intestinal transplant. The receptors shown here come from a human patient who received an intestinal transplant, so some T cells may come from the graft donor.

This clone occurred once. This chain's CDR3 is CASSVGGGSTDTQYF. The CDR3 nucleotides read TGTGCCAGCAGCGTGGGTGGGGGTAGCACAGATACGCAGTATTTT. J is TRBJ2-3 and V is TRBV11-1; D may correspond to TRBD1 or TRBD2 (5 bases each). The CDR3 has 15 residues. CDR1 SGHAT and CDR2 FQDESV come from the germline V gene (reference sequence). The V gene lost 5 bases and the J gene lost 0 bases, with 12 bases spanning the gap.

J is TRBJ2-7 and V is TRBV25-1; D is possibly TRBD1 (6 bases). Germline V gene lookup returns CDR1 MGHDK and CDR2 SYGVNS. The ends were cut back, 3 bases at V and 1 base at J, with 10 bases in the middle. The CDR3 sequence is 14 residues long. The CDR3 DNA is TGTGCCAGCAGTGAGGGACAACCATCCTACGAGCAGTACTTC. As protein: CASSEGQPSYEQYF.

This chain joins TRBV6-5 and TRBJ2-1; 11 positions agree with TRBD2. The CDR3 consists of 14 residues. Trimming removed 5 bases from V and 10 bases from J; junction bases left unmatched: 7. The V gene's germline CDR1 is MNHEY and CDR2 SVGAGI. The CDR3 DNA sequence: TGTGCCAGCAGTCTAGCGGGAGGTAGTCGAGAGCAGTTCTTC. Amino acid sequence: CASSLAGGSREQFF.

The V and J genes are TRBV4-3 and TRBJ2-6, with 13 bases that match TRBD2. CDR3 length: 17 residues. From germline, CDR1 is LGHNA and CDR2 YSLEER. Losses at the gene ends were 3 bases for V and 6 bases for J; bases not matched to a gene: 5. CDR3 nucleotide sequence: TGCGCCAGCAGCCAGGGACTAGCGGGGTTGGTGGCCAACGTCCTGACTTTC. It codes for CASSQGLAGLVANVLTF.

This clone was observed a handful of times. The V call is TRBV6-5, the J call TRBJ2-1, with D possibly being TRBD2 (6 bases). Between the trimmed V and J ends, which lost 2 bases and 7 bases, there was a span of 15 bases. Germline V CDR1 and CDR2: MNHEY, SVGAGI. The length of the CDR3 is 15 residues. The CDR3 nucleotides read TGTGCCAGCAGTTACCGCGATTGGGGGGAGAATGAGCAGTTCTTC. Residues: CASSYRDWGENEQFF.

The rearrangement joins TRBV29-1 to TRBJ1-5; a weak D match, TRBD1 (5 bases). This CDR3 is 13 amino acids long. The germline V and J ends were trimmed by 4 bases and 7 bases, with 14 bases remaining between them. Germline V gives CDR1 SQVTM, CDR2 ANQGSEA. This chain's CDR3 is CSVVVGREQPQHF. Written as DNA, the CDR3 is TGCAGCGTTGTGGTCGGCAGGGAACAGCCCCAGCATTTT.

This chain connects TRBV19 to TRBJ2-7, with 7 bases aligning to TRBD2. J was trimmed by 3 bases and V by 1 base; bases with no gene match: 3. The CDR3 spans 14 residues. The V gene's germline CDR1 is LNHDA and CDR2 SQIVND (reference sequence). CDR3 in DNA: TGTGCCAGTAGTATAGGCGGGGAGGGCTACGAGCAGTACTTC. Amino acids: CASSIGGEGYEQYF.